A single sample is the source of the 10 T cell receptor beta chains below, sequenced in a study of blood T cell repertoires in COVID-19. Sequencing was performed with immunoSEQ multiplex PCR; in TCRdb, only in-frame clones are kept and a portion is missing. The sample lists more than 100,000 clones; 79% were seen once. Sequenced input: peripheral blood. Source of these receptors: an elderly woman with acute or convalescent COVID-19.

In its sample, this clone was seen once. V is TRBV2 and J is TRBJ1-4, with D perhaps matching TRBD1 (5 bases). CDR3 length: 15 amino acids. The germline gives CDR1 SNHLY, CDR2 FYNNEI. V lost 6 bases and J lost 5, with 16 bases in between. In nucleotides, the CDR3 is TGTGCCAGCAGCAGCTATAATAAGGGGAATGAAAAACTGTTTTTT. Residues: CASSSYNKGNEKLFF. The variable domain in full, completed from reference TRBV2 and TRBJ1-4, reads EPEVTQTPSHQVTQMGQEVILRCVPISNHLYFYWYRQILGQKVEFLVSFYNNEISEKSEIFDDQFSVERPDGSNFTLKIRSTKLEDSAMYFCASSSYNKGNEKLFFGSGTQLSVL.

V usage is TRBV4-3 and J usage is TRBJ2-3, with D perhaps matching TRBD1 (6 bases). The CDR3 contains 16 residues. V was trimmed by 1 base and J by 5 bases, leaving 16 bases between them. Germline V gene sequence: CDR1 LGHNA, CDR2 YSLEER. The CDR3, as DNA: TGCGCCAGCAGCCAAGCACCGGCAGGGGCGAAAGATACGCAGTATTTT. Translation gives CASSQAPAGAKDTQYF.

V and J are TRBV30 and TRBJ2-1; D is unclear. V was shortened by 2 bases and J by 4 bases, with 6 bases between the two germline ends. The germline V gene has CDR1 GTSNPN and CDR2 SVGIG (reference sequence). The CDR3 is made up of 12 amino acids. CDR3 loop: CAWSTQYNEQFF. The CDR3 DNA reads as TGTGCCTGGAGTACACAGTACAATGAGCAGTTCTTC.

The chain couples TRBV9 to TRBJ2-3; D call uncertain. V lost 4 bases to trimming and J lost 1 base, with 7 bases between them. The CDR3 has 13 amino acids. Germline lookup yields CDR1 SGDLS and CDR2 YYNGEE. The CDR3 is CASSLGGTDTQYF. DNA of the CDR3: TGTGCCAGCAGCCTTGGAGGCACAGATACGCAGTATTTT.

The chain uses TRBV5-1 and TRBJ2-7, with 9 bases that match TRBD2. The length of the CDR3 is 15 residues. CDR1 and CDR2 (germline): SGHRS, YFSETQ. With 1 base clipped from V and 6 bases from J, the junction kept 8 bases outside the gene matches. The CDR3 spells CASSLHSGGGGEQYF. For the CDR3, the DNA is TGCGCCAGCAGCTTGCATAGCGGGGGAGGGGGCGAGCAGTACTTC. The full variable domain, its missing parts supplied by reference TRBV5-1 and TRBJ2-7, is KAGVTQTPRYLIKTRGQQVTLSCSPISGHRSVSWYQQTPGQGLQFLFEYFSETQRNKGNFPGRFSGRQFSNSRSEMNVSTLELGDSALYLCASSLHSGGGGEQYFGPGTRLTVT.

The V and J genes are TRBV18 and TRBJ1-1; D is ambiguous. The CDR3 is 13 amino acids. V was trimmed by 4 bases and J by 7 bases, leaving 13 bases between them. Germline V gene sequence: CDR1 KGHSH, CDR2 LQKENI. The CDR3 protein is CASSLNTMIEAFF. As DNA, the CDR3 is TGTGCCAGCTCACTTAATACAATGATTGAAGCTTTCTTT.

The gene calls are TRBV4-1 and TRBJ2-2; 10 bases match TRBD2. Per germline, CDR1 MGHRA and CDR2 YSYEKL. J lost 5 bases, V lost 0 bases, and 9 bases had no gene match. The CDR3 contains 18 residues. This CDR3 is CASSQDWGLAGGTGELFF. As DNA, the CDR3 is TGCGCCAGCAGCCAAGATTGGGGGTTAGCGGGAGGTACCGGGGAGCTGTTTTTT.

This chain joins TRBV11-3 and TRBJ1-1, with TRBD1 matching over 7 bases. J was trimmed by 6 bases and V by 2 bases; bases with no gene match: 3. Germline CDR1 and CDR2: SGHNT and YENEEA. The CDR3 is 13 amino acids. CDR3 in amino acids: CASSLWQGAEAFF. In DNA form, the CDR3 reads TGTGCCAGCAGCTTATGGCAGGGGGCTGAAGCTTTCTTT.

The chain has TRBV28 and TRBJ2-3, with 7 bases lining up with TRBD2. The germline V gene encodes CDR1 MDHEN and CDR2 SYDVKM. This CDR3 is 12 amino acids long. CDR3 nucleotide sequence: TGTTCGATTAGCGGGAGCACAGATACGCAGTATTTT. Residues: CSISGSTDTQYF.

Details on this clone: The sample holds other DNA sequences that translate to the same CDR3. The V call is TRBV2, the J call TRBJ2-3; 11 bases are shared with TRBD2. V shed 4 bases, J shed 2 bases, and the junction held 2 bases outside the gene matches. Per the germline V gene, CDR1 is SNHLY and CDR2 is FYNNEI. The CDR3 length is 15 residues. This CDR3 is CASSVLAGVTDTQYF. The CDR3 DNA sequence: TGTGCCAGCAGTGTACTAGCGGGAGTCACAGATACGCAGTATTTT. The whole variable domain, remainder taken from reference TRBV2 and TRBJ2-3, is EPEVTQTPSHQVTQMGQEVILRCVPISNHLYFYWYRQILGQKVEFLVSFYNNEISEKSEIFDDQFSVERPDGSNFTLKIRSTKLEDSAMYFCASSVLAGVTDTQYFGPGTRLTVL.